This TCR beta chain emerged from a study of regulatory T cells in long-lasting Graves disease. Across the study: Persistent Graves' disease required over 5 years of antithyroid drugs and positive TSH receptor antibodies.

Germline CDR1 reads MGHRA; CDR2 reads YSYEKL. V was clipped by 2 bases and J by 6 bases, with 14 bases between them. CDR3 size: 15 residues. Time point of the sample: persistent/refractory GD, antithyroid drugs over 5 years with positive TRAb. Extracted RNA from PBMCs served as the source of the TCR library. A few counts support this clonotype. What it binds is unknown. Study-wide points: Tissue studied was limited to peripheral blood, excluding thyroid tissue.

In building TCR beta libraries, iRepertoire HTBI primers were used together with Arm-PCR of CDR3 regions. MiXCR, applied by TCRdb to the multiplex PCR reads, yields one record per CDR3 protein. The sample has 350,000 to 450,000 distinct CDR3 sequences, less than 25% seen once. The chain links TRBV4-1 to TRBJ2-1, with D possibly being TRBD2 (5 bases). This sample comprised peripheral blood mononuclear cells (PBMCs), obtained when the disease was refractory, from a patient treated with antithyroid drugs. This sequence originates from a female donor with Graves disease. The CDR3 region has the DNA TGCGCCAGCAGCCAACCACGGGGTGCCCGCAATGAGCAGTTCTTC. It specifies CASSQPRGARNEQFF.